The entry below gives a single TCR beta chain sequence along with its context. The target of this receptor is not known. Per-base qualities were not stored, and no clone one base away is much larger. At one collaborating source in Seattle, patients were enrolled during active infection and were followed longitudinally through the course of disease. Each collaborating institution followed its own protocols to collect whole blood in K2EDTA tubes. For TCRbeta analysis, collaborator samples were shipped as frozen whole blood, as isolated PBMCs, or as DNA extracted from either sample type. TCRbeta CDR3 regions were amplified from genomic DNA using the immunoSEQ Assay, a bias-controlled multiplex PCR. The authors' analysis ran thus. The number of nucleated cells in each sample was estimated by amplification of reference gene primers within the assay. To quantify the absolute abundance of each unique TCRbeta CDR3 rearrangement, sequence reads were collapsed and filtered. For each sample, productive Simpson clonality was calculated as the square root of Simpson's diversity index over productive rearrangements. TCRdb mirrors the immuneACCESS table, restricted to in-frame sequences. Some clones are absent from its copies; in checked studies, under half trace to an unresolved V gene, and the reason for the others is unknown. V, J and clone size reflect that table, while D and trimming were determined from the DNA. Counted in this sample were 150,000 to 180,000 clones; approximately 80% of them appeared once. Over 10% of the sample goes to the ten largest clones.

The data stem from a study of blood T cell repertoires in COVID-19 (dated by TCRdb to about 2020). Looking at the study overall: Collaborator samples came from the United States, Italy and Spain and covered acute and convalescent phases of COVID-19. The material from the prospective study consisted of cDNA or gDNA derived from T cells, B-cell-depleted T cells, or PBMCs. Where available, HLA class I and class II types were obtained from metadata supplied by the sample provider rather than from assay-based typing. The samples were drawn from two sources: the first 160 participants of the ongoing ImmuneRACE study, and over 950 subjects contributed by 6 global collaborators. Sample metadata almost always included a de-identified subject ID, COVID-19 status, age in years and sex. The repertoires were released in a freely available public database intended as a resource for research on the immune response to SARS-CoV-2. Subjects who had been exposed to COVID-19, were actively infected with it, or had recovered from it provided the deeply sampled blood TCRbeta repertoires that made up the dataset. The paper's findings and limits, for the study overall: How much clinical and demographic metadata was included differed by source and by participant, and the metadata was provided uncurated.

CDR1 and CDR2, per the germline V gene (reference sequence), are DFQATT and SNEGSKA. V loses 3 bases, J loses 2 bases, and the germline ends lie 13 bases apart. From the cysteine up to the phenylalanine, the CDR3 has a length of 14 residues. Of all the DNA, just the CDR3 is kept, 42 bases in frame from base 1. The specimen was peripheral blood. The rearrangement joined TRBV20-1 to TRBJ1-2, with the D gene call left open. The receptor was derived from a woman between 55 and 75 years old with COVID-19, enrolled during active disease. The nucleotide sequence is given as TGCAGTGCTAGTCTTTGGAGGACGAACTATGGCTACACCTTC. It is translated as CSASLWRTNYGYTF.